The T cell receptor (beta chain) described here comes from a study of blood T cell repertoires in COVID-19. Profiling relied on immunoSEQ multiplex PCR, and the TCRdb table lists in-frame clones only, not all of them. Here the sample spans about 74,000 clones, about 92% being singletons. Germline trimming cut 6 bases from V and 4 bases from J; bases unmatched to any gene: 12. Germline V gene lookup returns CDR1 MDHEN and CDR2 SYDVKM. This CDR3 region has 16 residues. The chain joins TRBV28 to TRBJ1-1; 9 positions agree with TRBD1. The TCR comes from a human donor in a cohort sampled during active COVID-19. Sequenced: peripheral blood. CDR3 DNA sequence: TGTGCCAGCAGCCAGGGAGGTACAGGGGGCGTCACTGAAGCTTTCTTT. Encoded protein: CASSQGGTGGVTEAFF.